This T cell receptor (beta chain) was recorded in a study of human T cells and chemical hapten exposure. Study details: Small volume differences among pooled libraries mainly caused per-sample TCR yield variation.

TCRdb used MiXCR to reprocess the RACE reads, holding one entry per CDR3 protein. The sample carries approximately 370,000 distinct CDR3 sequences, around 5% recorded once. V was clipped by 2 bases and J by 0 bases; unmatched bases: 3. Germline-derived CDR1 and CDR2 are SEHNR and FQNEAQ (reference sequence). The CDR3 extends over 16 amino acids. Study observations and caveats: No alteration of TCRs above 1 in 1000 frequency was seen with DPC sensitization. PT1 expanded TCR counts correlated positively with patch test score.

This clonotype was detected ten times or more. Its cognate antigen is unknown. The time point was: pre-sensitization, week 0. Treatment of the sample: therapeutic diphenylcyclopropenone sensitization with weekly scalp DPC. Blood was collected ahead of every patch test applied. The input for sequencing was whole blood, taken in connection with sensitization to the hapten diphenylcyclopropenone (DPC). The rearrangement uses TRBV7-9 and TRBJ2-2; 7 bases map to TRBD1. The sequence came from a woman between 18 and 29 years old with alopecia areata. Some clones in this sample may be carry-over from other donors' samples. The DNA for the CDR3 is TGTGCCAGCAGCTTAAGGACAGGAACGAACACCGGGGAGCTGTTTTTT. Translation gives CASSLRTGTNTGELFF.